This T cell receptor beta chain was sequenced for a study of CD8+CD57+ T cells in acquired aplastic anemia. The study's findings and limits: About 29 sequences, all CD8+ CDR3, were shared between patients and controls.

Germline-derived CDR1 and CDR2 are MNHNS and SASEGT. Losses at the gene ends were 3 bases for V and 1 base for J; bases not matched to a gene: 4. The CDR3 covers 15 residues. TCR beta VDJ and CDR3 profiling used genomic DNA as template. MiXCR was run by TCRdb on the reads, yielding one entry per CDR3 protein. The sample consists of fewer than 200,000 distinct CDR3 sequences, around 50% of them appearing once. Patients picked for sequencing had shown CD8+CD57+ cell expansion detected by flow cytometry. Points on this clonotype: Its specificity is not known.

Sample: sorted CD4+, CD8+, or CD8+CD57+ T cells (not recorded which) from PBMCs. The TCR sequence derives from a human donor with aplastic anemia. J is TRBJ2-7 and V is TRBV6-1; 9 bases line up with TRBD1. The CDR3 reads CASSETGGESYEQYF. As DNA, the CDR3 is TGTGCCAGCAGTGAGACAGGGGGAGAGTCCTACGAGCAGTACTTC.